This record covers a single T cell receptor beta chain. This record comes from a study of blood T cell repertoires in COVID-19. The table came from immunoSEQ multiplex PCR; TCRdb's copy has only in-frame clones and leaves some out. The sample shows about 480,000 clones, 88% of them seen only once. Germline-derived CDR1 and CDR2 are SNHLY and FYNNEI. The junction had 5 bases not matched to a gene; V was cut back by 7 bases and J by 2 bases. This CDR3 comprises 15 residues. The TCR originated in a middle-aged woman who had recovered from COVID-19. The chain uses TRBV2 and TRBJ2-2; 9 positions match TRBD2. Input material: PBMCs or T cells enriched from blood (not recorded which). The CDR3 region is CASTQTSGNTGELFF. The CDR3 coding sequence is TGTGCCAGCACCCAGACTAGCGGTAACACCGGGGAGCTGTTTTTT.